This T cell receptor (beta chain) was found in a study of vaccination and CD4 T cells after COVID-19. Study conclusions and caveats: Convalescent patients displayed spike mono-reactivity in 304 of 307 vaccine-specific clones.

The CDR3 has 13 residues. Germline V lookup: CDR1 SGHVS, CDR2 FNYEAQ. V was shortened by 4 bases and J by 1 base, with 5 bases between the two germline ends. Treatment: approximately 10-day PBMC culture with coronavirus spike peptide pools or control peptides (ViraFEST assay). About 2 million PBMCs went into each well for culture with around 9.2 IU/ml IL-2 and about 10 ug/ml peptide pools. After culture for nine to eleven days, isolation of CD4+ T cells was performed by negative selection. In the case of this clonotype: Its specificity is unknown.

Oncomine TCR Beta short-read sequencing was applied to DNA from cultured CD4+ T cells. Genomic DNA was taken out of cultured CD4+ T cells by extraction. From the PCR reads, TCRdb called clonotypes with MiXCR, one entry per CDR3 protein. The sample records over 9,000 distinct CDR3 sequences, approximately 49% being singletons. This chain uses TRBV7-6 with TRBJ1-3; D unresolved. The TCR comes from a human donor who had recovered from COVID-19. The sample was CD4+ T cells from blood, cultured in vitro. The CDR3 DNA is TGTGCCAGCAGCTCGCTATCTGGAAACACCATATATTTT. Translated: CASSSLSGNTIYF.